This T cell receptor beta chain was recovered during a study of CD8+ T cells in alopecia areata. In the study overall: For the treated group, dosing was oral tofacitinib at 5 to 10 mg twice daily. The study's findings and limits: Tofacitinib did not eliminate many expanded lesional clones from scalp or blood. Higher clonality than in normal scalp was seen in lesional scalp, especially alopecia totalis/universalis.

Treatment meaning: oral pan-JAK inhibitor, 5-10 mg twice daily. Following extraction, RNA underwent reverse transcription to cDNA, which served as the sequencing template. Clones were sequenced by immunoSEQ multiplex PCR, and TCRdb holds only the in-frame ones, with some missing. The sample includes 150,000 to 200,000 clones, 58% of them seen just once. In its sample, this clone was seen once. Its antigen is undetermined. This clonotype originated in a human donor with alopecia areata. The sequencing here drew on CD4+ T cells sorted from blood, taken at week 56, from a patient treated with tofacitinib.

CDR3 sequence: CSVDGRGGAMAFF. In DNA form, the CDR3 reads TGCAGCGTTGATGGGCGAGGGGGCGCGATGGCTTTCTTT. V and J are TRBV29-1 and TRBJ1-1; 7 positions agree with TRBD1. The V segment lost 3 bases and the J segment 11 bases; nucleotides outside the gene matches: 12. This CDR3 is 13 amino acids long. CDR1 is SQVTM and CDR2 is ANQGSEA in the germline V gene.